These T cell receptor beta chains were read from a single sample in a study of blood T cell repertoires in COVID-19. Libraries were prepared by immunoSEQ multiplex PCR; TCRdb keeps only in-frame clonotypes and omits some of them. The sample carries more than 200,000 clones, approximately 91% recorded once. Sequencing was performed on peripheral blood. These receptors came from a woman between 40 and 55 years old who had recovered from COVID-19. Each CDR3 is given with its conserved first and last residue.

cdr3_aa: CASSPPFKLFF
v_call: TRBV27
j_call: TRBJ1-4

cdr3_aa: CASRSGISSYEQYF
v_call: TRBV5-1
j_call: TRBJ2-7

cdr3_aa: CASSFLPSGVSGELFF
v_call: TRBV7-2
j_call: TRBJ2-2

cdr3_aa: CASSSGPVYEQYF
v_call: TRBV28
j_call: TRBJ2-7

cdr3_aa: CASSQAGQGTYEQYF
v_call: TRBV4-1
j_call: TRBJ2-7

cdr3_aa: CASSTIADTLGNEQFF
v_call: TRBV10-1
j_call: TRBJ2-1

cdr3_aa: CASSPARVGETQYF
v_call: TRBV11-2
j_call: TRBJ2-5

cdr3_aa: CASSSLEGGGYYEQYF
v_call: TRBV5-1
j_call: TRBJ2-7

cdr3_aa: CASSQASQGDGNTIYF
v_call: TRBV4-2
j_call: TRBJ1-3

cdr3_aa: CATSDPVARAGTDTQYF
v_call: TRBV24-1
j_call: TRBJ2-3

cdr3_aa: CASRETSGRARGDEQFF
v_call: TRBV19
j_call: TRBJ2-1

cdr3_aa: CASSSTGSNQPQHF
v_call: TRBV19
j_call: TRBJ1-5

cdr3_aa: CASSSKTGQYQETQYF
v_call: TRBV11-3
j_call: TRBJ2-5

cdr3_aa: CASRIGAASGIYEQYF
v_call: TRBV2
j_call: TRBJ2-7

cdr3_aa: CASSPILSSYEQYF
v_call: TRBV6-5
j_call: TRBJ2-7

cdr3_aa: CASSLFLTGELFF
v_call: TRBV27
j_call: TRBJ2-2

cdr3_aa: CATSDPGQGSYGYTF
v_call: TRBV24-1
j_call: TRBJ1-2

cdr3_aa: CASSASRGSYQHEQFF
v_call: TRBV27
j_call: TRBJ2-1

cdr3_aa: CASSLGSFKADTQYF
v_call: TRBV5-1
j_call: TRBJ2-3

cdr3_aa: CAWGDRISYNEQFF
v_call: TRBV30
j_call: TRBJ2-1

cdr3_aa: CASSNRDSSYNEQFF
v_call: TRBV19
j_call: TRBJ2-1

cdr3_aa: CASSSTGTAPGEQYF
v_call: TRBV7-2
j_call: TRBJ2-7

cdr3_aa: CASSSPARHEQYF
v_call: TRBV6-5
j_call: TRBJ2-7

cdr3_aa: CAWSAGILEAFF
v_call: TRBV30
j_call: TRBJ1-1

cdr3_aa: CASSPSGLSSGELFF
v_call: TRBV18
j_call: TRBJ2-2

cdr3_aa: CASSHSDIGRNTIYF
v_call: TRBV7-9
j_call: TRBJ1-3

cdr3_aa: CASSRDSGGDEKLFF
v_call: TRBV19
j_call: TRBJ1-4

cdr3_aa: CASSIDRSSYNEQFF
v_call: TRBV6-5
j_call: TRBJ2-1

cdr3_aa: CASSPRTGGLANEKLFF
v_call: TRBV28
j_call: TRBJ1-4